This T cell receptor (beta chain) was retrieved from a study of cytomegalovirus exposure and HLA in healthy donors. Study-wide results and caveats: Among the CMV-associated chains, a few were confirmed in vitro as specific for CMV antigens. Investigators reported under 200 TCR beta chains as tied to cytomegalovirus.

Per the germline V gene, CDR1 is MNHEY and CDR2 is SMNVEV (reference sequence). With 8 bases removed from V and 0 bases from J, the gap between germline ends came to 17 bases. The CDR3 length is 16 residues. Comment on this clone: As yet, its antigen is unknown.

The assay was immunoSEQ multiplex PCR, and TCRdb's table has in-frame clones only and misses some. The data show 130,000 or so clones, with roughly nine tenths seen just once and over 1% held by the top ten. The sample was PBMCs. V usage is TRBV27 and J usage is TRBJ1-5; a weak D match, TRBD1 (5 bases). This TCR derives from a woman aged 18-30 years in good health and CMV-seronegative. The CDR3 region is CASRGTFGVSNQPQHF. The CDR3 DNA reads as TGTGCCAGCCGCGGGACTTTTGGGGTTAGCAATCAGCCCCAGCATTTT.